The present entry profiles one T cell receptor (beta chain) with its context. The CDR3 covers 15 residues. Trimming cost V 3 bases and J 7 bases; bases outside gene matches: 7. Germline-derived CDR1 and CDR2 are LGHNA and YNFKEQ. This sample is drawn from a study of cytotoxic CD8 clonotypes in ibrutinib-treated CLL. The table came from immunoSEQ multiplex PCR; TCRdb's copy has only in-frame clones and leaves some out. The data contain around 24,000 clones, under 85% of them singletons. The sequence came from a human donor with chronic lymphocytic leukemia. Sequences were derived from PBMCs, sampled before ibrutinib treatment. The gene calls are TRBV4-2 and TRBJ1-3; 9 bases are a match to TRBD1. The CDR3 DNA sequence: TGTGCCAGCAGCCAGCCGGGACAGGGAGGGAACACCATATATTTT. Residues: CASSQPGQGGNTIYF.